One sample yielded the 15 T cell receptor beta chains listed below, sequenced in a study of blood T cells in healthy people across ages. It was with a sample-barcoded 5' primer and a J-beta primer mix that a second PCR of roughly 6 to 12 cycles was run. MiXCR was run by TCRdb on the 5' RACE reads, yielding one entry per CDR3 protein. Of over a million distinct CDR3 sequences listed, about 45% were seen once; the top ten hold 4%. The sequencing input was blood. The receptors shown here come from a woman aged 18-35 years in good health.

This sequence joins TRBV7-8 and TRBJ2-7, with D maybe TRBD2 (6 bases). The CDR3 runs 13 residues. Germline V CDR1 and CDR2: SGHVS, FQNEAQ. V was shortened by 5 bases and J by 7 bases, with 15 bases between the two germline ends. CDR3 loop: CASSAPSGVEQYF. The CDR3 DNA is TGTGCCAGCAGCGCCCCTTCGGGGGTAGAGCAGTACTTC.

J is TRBJ2-1 and V is TRBV4-3; 9 bases map to TRBD2. Losses at the gene ends were 0 bases for V and 7 bases for J; bases not matched to a gene: 7. The CDR3 sequence is 16 residues long. Germline loops: CDR1 LGHNA, CDR2 YSLEER. CDR3 amino acids: CASSQDSLAGSNEQFF. CDR3 sequence (DNA): TGCGCCAGCAGCCAAGATTCCCTAGCGGGAAGTAATGAGCAGTTCTTC.

The chain joins TRBV4-3 to TRBJ2-1; TRBD1 matches 10 bases. The germline CDR1 and CDR2 sequences are LGHNA and YSLEER. The J segment lost 5 bases and the V segment lost 4 bases, leaving 8 bases of the junction unmatched. This CDR3 contains 16 residues. CDR3: CASSRNTGTGDNEQFF. CDR3 sequence (DNA): TGCGCCAGCAGCCGAAATACCGGGACAGGGGACAATGAGCAGTTCTTC.

This clonotype has a handful of counts. The CDR3 nucleotides are TGTGCCAGCAGTTTTGGCCCTATTAGCGGGTTCTACGAGCAGTACTTC. Protein: CASSFGPISGFYEQYF. The gene calls are TRBV28 and TRBJ2-7, with 7 bases matching TRBD2. Germline V gene sequence: CDR1 MDHEN, CDR2 SYDVKM. There are 16 residues in the CDR3. V was clipped by 3 bases and J by 3 bases; unmatched bases: 11.

This clonotype has more than one count but fewer than ten. V and J are TRBV7-9 and TRBJ2-5, with a tentative D call TRBD1 (6 bases). This CDR3 is built from 16 residues. V lost 5 bases and J lost 11, with 27 bases in between. CDR1 and CDR2 from the germline V gene are SEHNR and FQNEAQ (reference sequence). The CDR3 here is CASSQVGHTTRNEQYF. The DNA for the CDR3 is TGTGCCAGCAGCCAAGTGGGACATACTACAAGGAATGAGCAGTACTTC.

Only a few counts were recorded for this clonotype. The chain uses TRBV7-9 and TRBJ2-3; 7 positions agree with TRBD2. CDR3 length: 16 amino acids. Germline loops: CDR1 SEHNR, CDR2 FQNEAQ (reference sequence). J gave up 4 bases and V 5 bases, and 12 bases lay outside the gene matches. The CDR3 coding sequence is TGTGCCAGCAGCCCCCGACTAGCTTTGGGCCCAGATACGCAGTATTTT. Encoded protein: CASSPRLALGPDTQYF.

As to this clonotype: A clone one base away is much larger, so this may be a read error. The chain recombines TRBV12-3 or TRBV12-4 with TRBJ2-3; weak D call: TRBD2 (5 bases). Trimming cost V 1 base and J 6 bases, with 11 bases left between them. The length of the CDR3 is 14 residues. CDR3 sequence reads: CASSLGRVLDTQYF. DNA for the CDR3: TGTGCCAGCAGTTTAGGGCGGGTTTTGGATACGCAGTATTTT.

This clonotype was picked up a small number of times. The chain uses TRBV4-1 and TRBJ1-4, with 8 bases fitting TRBD1. The CDR3 length is 15 residues. The V segment lost 2 bases and the J segment 7 bases; nucleotides outside the gene matches: 6. Germline assignment: CDR1 MGHRA and CDR2 YSYEKL. The CDR3 region is CASSQQDRVGEKLFF. In nucleotides, the CDR3 is TGCGCCAGCAGCCAACAGGACAGGGTTGGTGAAAAACTGTTTTTT.

This sequence joins TRBV20-1 and TRBJ2-1; no clear D. The V and J ends lost 6 bases and 4 bases respectively, with 7 bases between them. Per germline, CDR1 DFQATT and CDR2 SNEGSKA (reference sequence). The length of the CDR3 is 11 residues. CDR3: CSADRYNEQFF. The CDR3 region has the DNA TGCAGTGCGGATAGGTACAATGAGCAGTTCTTC.

The gene calls are TRBV7-8 and TRBJ1-1, with D possibly TRBD1 on 5 matching bases. Germline V gives CDR1 SGHVS, CDR2 FQNEAQ. V was shortened by 6 bases and J by 5 bases, with 19 bases between the two germline ends. The CDR3 loop spans 15 amino acids. CDR3 in amino acids: CASSNRREMGTEAFF. Written as DNA, the CDR3 is TGTGCCAGCAGTAACCGCAGGGAGATGGGGACTGAAGCTTTCTTT. Combining the CDR3 with reference TRBV7-8 and TRBJ1-1 gives the whole variable domain GAGVSQSPRYKVAKRGQDVALRCDPISGHVSLFWYQQALGQGPEFLTYFQNEAQLDKSGLPSDRFFAERPEGSVSTLKIQRTQQEDSAVYLCASSNRREMGTEAFFGQGTRLTVV.

This clonotype has just a few counts. The J gene is TRBJ2-3, the V gene TRBV12-3 or TRBV12-4; 9 bases line up with TRBD2. This CDR3 spans 13 amino acids. The V and J ends lost 5 bases and 5 bases, in that order; junction bases with no gene match: 2. The CDR3 sequence is CASSVSGGDTQYF. The CDR3 nucleotides are TGTGCCAGCAGTGTTAGCGGGGGAGATACGCAGTATTTT.

The genes are TRBV12-3 or TRBV12-4 and TRBJ2-4, with D unresolved. The CDR3 has 12 amino acids. Deletions cut 3 bases from V and 6 bases from J, with 6 bases between. The CDR3 sequence is CASSFPGNIQYF. The CDR3 DNA follows: TGTGCCAGCAGTTTTCCCGGAAACATTCAGTACTTC.

In its sample, this clonotype was seen many times. CDR3 coding DNA: TGTGCCAGCAGTTCGACGGCTTGGGGTGAGCAGTTCTTC. Encoded protein: CASSSTAWGEQFF. V is TRBV27 and J is TRBJ2-1; D uncertain. CDR1 and CDR2 (germline): MNHEY, SMNVEV (reference sequence). CDR3 length equals 13 residues. V dropped 4 bases and J dropped 9 bases, with 13 bases sitting between them.

There are a few counts of this clonotype. This chain connects TRBV4-3 to TRBJ1-2; D remains unclear. Germline V lookup: CDR1 LGHNA, CDR2 YSLEER. V shed 0 bases and J shed 4 bases, with 12 bases lying between them. The CDR3 contains 15 residues. The CDR3 nucleotides read TGCGCCAGCAGCCAAGATCCCTCCCCAGGCTATGGCTACACCTTC. Residues: CASSQDPSPGYGYTF.

CDR3 sequence: CASSPSLASEQYF. DNA of the CDR3: TGTGCCAGCAGTCCCTCACTAGCTTCCGAGCAGTACTTC. The V call is TRBV27, the J call TRBJ2-7; a possible D gene is TRBD2 (6 bases). The CDR3 covers 13 residues. Germline V lookup: CDR1 MNHEY, CDR2 SMNVEV (reference sequence). Trimming took off 5 bases at V and 6 bases at J, with 14 bases between the two ends.